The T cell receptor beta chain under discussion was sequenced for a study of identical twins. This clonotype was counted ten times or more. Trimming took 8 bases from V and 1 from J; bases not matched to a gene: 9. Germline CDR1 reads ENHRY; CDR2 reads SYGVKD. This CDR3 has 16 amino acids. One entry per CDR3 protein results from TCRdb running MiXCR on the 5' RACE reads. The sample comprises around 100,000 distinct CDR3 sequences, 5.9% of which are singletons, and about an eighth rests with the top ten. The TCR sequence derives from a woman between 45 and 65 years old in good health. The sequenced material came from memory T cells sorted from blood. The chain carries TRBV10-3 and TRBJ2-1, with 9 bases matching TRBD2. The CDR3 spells CAIHSASGTSYNEQFF. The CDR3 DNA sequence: TGTGCCATCCATTCGGCTAGCGGGACGTCCTACAATGAGCAGTTCTTC.